Following are 13 T cell receptor beta chains from one sample sequenced in a study of T-cell reconstitution after alpha-beta-depleted transplantation in children. For TCRbeta, the library was prepared with unique molecular identifiers. Each CDR3 protein is one row after TCRdb ran MiXCR on the PCR reads. The sample carries hundreds of thousands of distinct CDR3 sequences, roughly 13% recorded once. Sample: PBMCs, mostly from graft donor cells, taken 360 days after TCRalphabeta/CD19-depleted stem cell transplant. The receptor source for this set is a male patient between 5 and 17 years old who had a stem cell transplant for acute myeloid leukemia, so the T cells may come from the graft donor.

With respect to this clonotype: An end of the junction does not agree with germline; a read error may underlie this. The rearrangement links TRBV6-1 to TRBJ2-5; maybe TRBD1 (6 bases). From germline, CDR1 is MNHNS and CDR2 SASEGT. The CDR3 is made up of 14 amino acids. The CDR3 nucleotides are TGTGCTAGCATTGAATGGCAGGGGCAAGAGACCCAGTACTTC. Translation gives CASIEWQGQETQYF.

In its sample, this clonotype was seen many times. The chain carries TRBV5-1 and TRBJ1-1, with D uncertain. V lost 4 bases and J 1 base, leaving 11 bases between the germline ends. Germline V gene sequence: CDR1 SGHRS, CDR2 YFSETQ. The CDR3 has 14 amino acids. The CDR3 coding sequence is TGCGCCAGCAGCCCCTATTTGGGGAACACTGAAGCTTTCTTT. Translated, it gives CASSPYLGNTEAFF.

This chain links TRBV5-1 with TRBJ2-7, with 14 bases lining up with TRBD2. Trimming cost V 2 bases and J 7 bases; bases outside gene matches: 14. The CDR3 spans 18 residues. Germline CDR1 and CDR2: SGHRS and YFSETQ. The CDR3 loop reads CASSFRSGGLAGVEEQYF. The CDR3 DNA sequence: TGCGCCAGCAGCTTTCGGTCCGGGGGACTAGCGGGAGTGGAGGAGCAGTACTTC.

There are many counts of this clonotype. V is TRBV30 and J is TRBJ2-7, with TRBD2 as a possible D gene (6 bases). With 2 bases removed from V and 0 bases from J, the gap between germline ends came to 20 bases. The V gene's germline CDR1 is GTSNPN and CDR2 SVGIG (reference sequence). The CDR3 covers 17 residues. The CDR3 loop is CAWSSSGLTRNSYEQYF. CDR3 nucleotides: TGTGCCTGGAGTTCCTCGGGACTCACAAGGAACTCCTACGAGCAGTACTTC.

The chain has TRBV7-9 and TRBJ1-3; 11 bases fit TRBD1. The trim removed 5 bases at V and 7 bases at J, leaving 10 bases unmatched. The CDR3 spans 16 residues. Looked up from germline, CDR1 is SEHNR and CDR2 is FQNEAQ (reference sequence). CDR3 residues: CASSPGTGGRKNTIYF. The CDR3 DNA reads as TGTGCCAGCAGCCCCGGGACAGGGGGGAGGAAGAACACCATATATTTT.

The rearrangement joins TRBV24-1 to TRBJ2-1; tentative D call: TRBD2 (6 bases). V lost 1 base, J lost 2 bases, and 11 bases lay in between. Germline assignment: CDR1 KGHDR and CDR2 SFDVKD. This CDR3 contains 16 residues. The CDR3 spells CATSDLGAGTYNEQFF. The DNA for the CDR3 is TGTGCCACCAGTGATTTAGGAGCGGGTACCTACAATGAGCAGTTCTTC.

This clonotype was observed a few times. This chain joins TRBV11-2 and TRBJ2-2; 11 bases fit TRBD2. The CDR3 has 19 amino acids. The V and J ends lost 5 bases and 3 bases, in that order; junction bases with no gene match: 14. Germline CDR1 is SGHAT and CDR2 is FQNNGV. CDR3 DNA sequence: TGTGCCAGCAGCCCCTTCTGGGGTAGCGGGAGGGGAGACACCGGGGAGCTGTTTTTT. Protein sequence: CASSPFWGSGRGDTGELFF.

This clonotype occurred a few times. The V gene is TRBV11-2, the J gene TRBJ2-7; D may correspond to TRBD1 or TRBD2 (5 bases each). The V and J ends lost 5 bases and 1 base respectively, with 21 bases between them. This CDR3 is 17 amino acids long. Germline V gives CDR1 SGHAT, CDR2 FQNNGV. The chain's CDR3 is CASSPNPGRDGSYEQYF. CDR3 nucleotide sequence: TGTGCCAGCAGCCCTAACCCGGGCAGGGACGGATCCTACGAGCAGTACTTC.

This clonotype was observed a few times. This chain uses TRBV12-3 or TRBV12-4 with TRBJ2-4; D unresolved. The CDR3 loop spans 15 amino acids. Trimming took 6 bases from V and 0 from J, leaving 12 bases between them. The CDR3 loop is CASSRDPGAKNIQYF. The CDR3 DNA reads TGTGCCAGCAGCCGAGACCCCGGAGCCAAAAACATTCAGTACTTC.

Many counts were recorded for this clonotype. The CDR3 loop reads CASSLYTADYNEQFF. DNA for the CDR3: TGCGCCAGCAGCTTGTATACTGCAGATTACAATGAGCAGTTCTTC. The V and J genes are TRBV5-1 and TRBJ2-1; D is undetermined. The V end was cut by 1 base, the J end by 4 bases, with 12 bases between. Per the germline V gene, CDR1 is SGHRS and CDR2 is YFSETQ. The CDR3 covers 15 residues.

The sample holds a few counts of this clonotype. The chain is built from TRBV29-1 and TRBJ2-3; 9 bases fit TRBD2. The CDR3 loop spans 17 amino acids. Germline V gene data show CDR1 as SQVTM and CDR2 as ANQGSEA. V trimming: 0 bases; J trimming: 2 bases; junction bases outside the gene matches: 9. CDR3 in DNA: TGCAGCGTTGAAGATAAGTGGGCTAGCGGGAACACAGATACGCAGTATTTT. Protein: CSVEDKWASGNTDTQYF.

Only a few counts were recorded for this clonotype. The chain combines TRBV5-1 with TRBJ2-1; D is unclear. V dropped 2 bases and J dropped 8 bases, with 11 bases sitting between them. Germline V gives CDR1 SGHRS, CDR2 YFSETQ. This CDR3 is 13 amino acids long. CDR3 nucleotides: TGCGCCAGCAGCTTTCCCCGGACCGATGAGCAGTTCTTC. Amino acid sequence: CASSFPRTDEQFF.

A remark on this clonotype: At one end the junction does not follow the germline gene, possibly because of a read error. The chain joins TRBV4-2 to TRBJ2-1, with a tentative D call TRBD1 (6 bases). The germline V gene has CDR1 LGHNA and CDR2 YNFKEQ. The CDR3 sequence is 14 residues long. CDR3 sequence: CANSQDQGTYEQFF. CDR3 in DNA: TGTGCCAACAGCCAAGATCAGGGGACCTATGAGCAGTTCTTC.